The 10 T cell receptor beta chains presented below share a single source sample, sequenced in a study of coeliac disease (dated by TCRdb to between 2020 and 2023). Their recognized antigens are unknown. The method was the immunoSEQ multiplex PCR assay. TCRdb retrieved this table from immuneACCESS and kept in-frame rearrangements only. Not all clones are present; in checked studies, unresolved V genes account for under half, and no reason is known for the remainder. The sample data list over 6,500 clones, and 65% to 80% of these were observed just once. In total, the top ten clones hold around 4.5% of the sample. What the work shows at the level of the full study, not this receptor alone: Lower clonality than in controls was observed in the TRB and TRG repertoires of active coeliac intraepithelial and lamina propria samples, suggesting that diverse T cells were recruited.

The sample consisted of lamina propria lymphocytes from the gut. The cell subset or site label, read with the paper, signifies: lamina propria cell (LPC) fraction of small intestinal biopsy. The receptors come from a woman under 30 with active celiac disease.

This sequence joins TRBV18 and TRBJ1-1; 9 bases line up with TRBD1. The germline CDR1 and CDR2 sequences are KGHSH and LQKENI. The CDR3 is made up of 15 amino acids. With 6 bases clipped from V and 1 base from J, the junction kept 6 bases outside the gene matches. CDR3 coding DNA: TGTGCCAGCTCCCCAGGGGGACAGGGGAACACTGAAGCTTTCTTT. Amino acid sequence: CASSPGGQGNTEAFF.

The rearrangement joins TRBV7-6 to TRBJ1-1, with D possibly being TRBD1 (5 bases). The CDR3 runs to 15 residues. V was cut by 5 bases and J by 1 base, with 14 bases left in between. Germline CDR1 is SGHVS and CDR2 is FNYEAQ. The CDR3 sequence: CASSPRGAENTEAFF. The CDR3 DNA is TGTGCCAGCAGCCCCCGCGGGGCGGAGAACACTGAAGCTTTCTTT.

The chain combines TRBV5-1 with TRBJ2-5, with D perhaps TRBD2 (7 bases). V gave up 0 bases and J gave up 5 bases, with 14 bases separating them. CDR1 is SGHRS, CDR2 YFSETQ, per germline. CDR3 length equals 15 residues. CDR3 sequence reads: CASSLEGGPGETQYF. CDR3 nucleotides: TGCGCCAGCAGCTTGGAGGGGGGGCCTGGGGAGACCCAGTACTTC.

This clone occurred a few times. The rearrangement uses TRBV6-6 and TRBJ2-5, with D maybe TRBD2 (6 bases). Germline-derived CDR1 and CDR2 are MNHNY and SVGAGI (reference sequence). Trimming stripped 7 bases from V and 4 bases from J, with 22 bases between. The CDR3 is made up of 16 amino acids. DNA for the CDR3: TGTGCCAGCACTTTAAACTGGGGGGATACCTCAGAGACCCAGTACTTC. Translated: CASTLNWGDTSETQYF.

The table lists this clone with a few counts. J is TRBJ2-7 and V is TRBV27; tentative D call: TRBD2 (5 bases). V lost 4 bases and J lost 0, with 13 bases in between. The CDR3 contains 15 residues. CDR1 and CDR2 (germline): MNHEY, SMNVEV (reference sequence). CDR3: CASSSHGVSSYEQYF. CDR3 bases: TGTGCCAGCAGTTCCCACGGGGTTTCCTCCTACGAGCAGTACTTC.

J is TRBJ2-7 and V is TRBV28, with TRBD2 matching over 7 bases. The CDR3 spans 14 residues. Trimming at V came to 3 bases and at J to 5 bases, leaving 7 bases not matched to a gene. The germline V gene has CDR1 MDHEN and CDR2 SYDVKM. CDR3 residues: CASSFWGRVNEQYF. The CDR3 DNA reads as TGTGCCAGCAGTTTTTGGGGGAGGGTCAACGAGCAGTACTTC. Based on the CDR3 plus reference TRBV28 and TRBJ2-7, the full variable domain is DVKVTQSSRYLVKRTGEKVFLECVQDMDHENMFWYRQDPGLGLRLIYFSYDVKMKEKGDIPEGYSVSREKKERFSLILESASTNQTSMYLCASSFWGRVNEQYFGPGTRLTVT.

V and J are TRBV6-6 and TRBJ1-2, with TRBD1 identical over 9 bases. Germline CDR1 reads MNHNY; CDR2 reads SVGAGI (reference sequence). CDR3 length: 15 amino acids. The J segment lost 3 bases and the V segment lost 4 bases, leaving 6 bases of the junction unmatched. The CDR3 loop reads CASSSPQGADYGYTF. CDR3 DNA sequence: TGTGCCAGCAGTTCCCCACAGGGGGCTGACTATGGCTACACCTTC.

The CDR3 protein is CSVESPGADTQYF. The DNA of the CDR3 is TGCAGCGTTGAGTCTCCAGGGGCAGATACGCAGTATTTT. This sequence joins TRBV29-1 and TRBJ2-3; tentatively, D is TRBD1 (6 bases). Looked up from germline, CDR1 is SQVTM and CDR2 is ANQGSEA. This CDR3 region has 13 residues. V lost 3 bases, J lost 4 bases, and 11 bases lay in between.

The DNA of the CDR3 is TGTGCCAGCAGCGAGGGGGGGAACCCCTCGGTAGAGACCCAGTACTTC. Protein sequence: CASSEGGNPSVETQYF. The chain recombines TRBV9 with TRBJ2-5; tentative D call: TRBD2 (7 bases). Germline CDR1 is SGDLS and CDR2 is YYNGEE. Trimming took off 3 bases at V and 4 bases at J, with 19 bases between the two ends. The CDR3 runs 16 residues. Full variable domain (outside the CDR3, taken from reference TRBV9 and TRBJ2-5): DSGVTQTPKHLITATGQRVTLRCSPRSGDLSVYWYQQSLDQGLQFLIQYYNGEERAKGNILERFSAQQFPDLHSELNLSSLELGDSALYFCASSEGGNPSVETQYFGPGTRLLVL.

This clone was seen once. The chain carries TRBV12-5 and TRBJ2-5; D might be TRBD2 (6 bases). Trimming shortened V by 5 bases and J by 1 base, and 8 bases separated the two germline ends. Germline V lookup: CDR1 LGHNT, CDR2 FRNRAP. The CDR3 runs to 13 residues. The CDR3 nucleotides read TGTGCTAGTGGTACTAGCTTCCAAGAGACCCAGTACTTC. Its translation is CASGTSFQETQYF.